These 18 T cell receptor beta chains were sequenced from one sample in a study of T cell repertoires in cytomegalovirus infection. TCRdb reprocessed the reads via MiXCR and lists one record per CDR3 protein. The sample holds a few hundred thousand distinct CDR3 sequences, roughly 43% seen once. No antigen has been assigned to these receptors. The specimen comprised cultured PBMCs, sampled from culture after CMV antigen stimulation. The receptors derive from a human donor in good health (CMV status not recorded). Some clones in this sample may be carry-over from other donors' samples.

In this sample, this clonotype turned up a few times. The CDR3 DNA is TGTGCCAGCAGCGCCCACTTGGTTGAGCAGTTCTTC. This gives the protein CASSAHLVEQFF. This chain uses TRBV7-8 with TRBJ2-1; no firm D call. The CDR3 runs 12 residues. The V gene lost 5 bases and the J gene lost 9 bases, with 11 bases spanning the gap. Per germline, CDR1 SGHVS and CDR2 FQNEAQ.

This clonotype was seen a handful of times. The chain has TRBV6-1 and TRBJ1-5, with TRBD1 identical over 9 bases. This CDR3 has 15 residues. In germline, CDR1 is MNHNS, CDR2 SASEGT. V lost 6 bases and J lost 4; bases outside the gene matches: 7. CDR3 sequence reads: CASRETGGRNQPQHF. The CDR3 DNA sequence: TGTGCCAGCAGAGAGACAGGGGGGAGGAATCAGCCCCAGCATTTT.

The V and J genes are TRBV20-1 and TRBJ1-2; no clear D gene. Per germline, CDR1 DFQATT and CDR2 SNEGSKA (reference sequence). V was shortened by 0 bases and J by 0 bases, with 14 bases between the two germline ends. The CDR3 length is 16 residues. For the CDR3, the DNA is TGCAGTGCTAGAGATGAGATGGCCAGGCCTAACTATGGCTACACCTTC. Protein: CSARDEMARPNYGYTF.

This clonotype has a handful of counts. The J gene is TRBJ2-7, the V gene TRBV7-9; 9 positions match TRBD2. V shed 5 bases and J 6 bases; nucleotides not matched to a gene: 11. Looked up from germline, CDR1 is SEHNR and CDR2 is FQNEAQ (reference sequence). The CDR3 covers 15 residues. The CDR3 is CASSRISGGSREQYF. DNA for the CDR3: TGTGCCAGCAGCAGGATTAGCGGGGGATCCCGCGAGCAGTACTTC.

The table lists this clonotype with a few counts. V and J are TRBV9 and TRBJ1-6; 11 nucleotides agree with TRBD1. Germline assignment: CDR1 SGDLS and CDR2 YYNGEE. The CDR3 has 15 residues. The V segment lost 3 bases and the J segment 6 bases; nucleotides outside the gene matches: 2. CDR3 DNA: TGTGCCAGCAGCGGTGGGACAGGGGGTAATTCACCCCTCCACTTT. Amino acids: CASSGGTGGNSPLHF.

The V and J genes are TRBV20-1 and TRBJ2-5; 7 bases are shared with TRBD1. Germline V gene data show CDR1 as DFQATT and CDR2 as SNEGSKA (reference sequence). The length of the CDR3 is 14 residues. The trim removed 7 bases at V and 4 bases at J, leaving 12 bases unmatched. Written as DNA, the CDR3 is TGCAGTGTCCAGGGGGTGCCGAGGGGAGAGACCCAGTACTTC. Its translation is CSVQGVPRGETQYF.

This CDR3 reads CSALPGQTTFSNQPQHF. CDR3 in DNA: TGCAGTGCCCTTCCGGGACAGACAACCTTTAGCAATCAGCCCCAGCATTTT. V is TRBV20-1 and J is TRBJ1-5, with TRBD1 matching 7 bases. In germline, CDR1 is DFQATT, CDR2 SNEGSKA (reference sequence). This CDR3 is 17 amino acids long. J was trimmed by 0 bases and V by 6 bases; bases with no gene match: 14.

V and J are TRBV5-1 and TRBJ2-6; no clear D gene. Germline values: CDR1 SGHRS, CDR2 YFSETQ. The CDR3 extends over 17 amino acids. V shed 4 bases and J shed 0 bases, with 14 bases lying between them. The CDR3, as DNA: TGCGCCAGCAGCCTAACGGGCAGGAACTCTGGGGCCAACGTCCTGACTTTC. Residues: CASSLTGRNSGANVLTF.

The table lists this clonotype with a few counts. The chain has TRBV11-2 and TRBJ2-1, with D uncertain. The germline CDR1 and CDR2 sequences are SGHAT and FQNNGV. CDR3 length: 11 amino acids. Between the trimmed V and J ends, which lost 2 bases and 8 bases, there was a span of 4 bases. This CDR3 reads CASSLFYEQFF. The CDR3 nucleotides read TGTGCCAGCAGCTTATTCTATGAGCAGTTCTTC.

The V gene is TRBV6-1, the J gene TRBJ2-4, with 7 bases that match TRBD1. V trimming: 5 bases; J trimming: 1 base; junction bases outside the gene matches: 5. The germline V gene has CDR1 MNHNS and CDR2 SASEGT. The CDR3 loop spans 15 amino acids. CDR3 sequence: CASSYWGQAKNIQYF. CDR3 bases: TGTGCCAGCAGTTACTGGGGACAGGCCAAAAACATTCAGTACTTC.

This clonotype was detected only a few times. The CDR3, as DNA: TGTGCCAGCAGCCCCGAGACAGGAATCTCGTCTGGGGCCAACGTCCTGACTTTC. Its protein is CASSPETGISSGANVLTF. The chain recombines TRBV7-2 with TRBJ2-6, with TRBD1 as a possible D gene (6 bases). CDR1 and CDR2 from the germline V gene are SGHTA and FQGNSA. V was pared by 5 bases and J by 1 base, with 18 bases between. This CDR3 contains 18 residues. The whole variable domain, remainder taken from reference TRBV7-2 and TRBJ2-6, is GAGVSQSPSNKVTEKGKDVELRCDPISGHTALYWYRQSLGQGLEFLIYFQGNSAPDKSGLPSDRFSAERTGGSVSTLTIQRTQQEDSAVYLCASSPETGISSGANVLTFGAGSRLTVL.

V usage is TRBV6-2 or TRBV6-3 and J usage is TRBJ2-7; tentatively, D is TRBD1 (6 bases). This CDR3 has 16 amino acids. Trimming cost V 0 bases and J 5 bases, with 17 bases left between them. Germline assignment: CDR1 MNHEY and CDR2 SVGEGT. In nucleotides, the CDR3 is TGTGCCAGCAGTTACTCGACAGGCGTAGAGAGGGACGAGCAGTACTTC. It specifies CASSYSTGVERDEQYF.

V is TRBV5-1 and J is TRBJ1-1; D is unclear. The length of the CDR3 is 14 residues. Germline CDR1 and CDR2: SGHRS and YFSETQ. With 2 bases removed from V and 4 bases from J, the gap between germline ends came to 12 bases. DNA for the CDR3: TGCGCCAGCAGCTTCGTCCAGGCGGGCACTGAAGCTTTCTTT. Translated, it gives CASSFVQAGTEAFF.

This clonotype came up a few times. The chain recombines TRBV5-1 with TRBJ1-6, with D uncertain. CDR3 length: 15 amino acids. V was clipped by 5 bases and J by 7 bases, with 16 bases between them. Germline V gene data show CDR1 as SGHRS and CDR2 as YFSETQ. The CDR3, as DNA: TGCGCCAGCAGACAGATAGCAATCAACAATTCACCCCTCCACTTT. Translation: CASRQIAINNSPLHF.

This chain uses TRBV12-3 or TRBV12-4 with TRBJ2-5, with D perhaps matching TRBD2 (5 bases). V was shortened by 8 bases and J by 1 base, with 11 bases between the two germline ends. The length of the CDR3 is 13 residues. CDR3 nucleotide sequence: TGTGCCAGCGCGAGGGTCTCCCAAGAGACCCAGTACTTC. This codes for CASARVSQETQYF.

The V and J genes are TRBV7-9 and TRBJ2-3; 10 nucleotides match TRBD2. The CDR3 consists of 13 residues. V lost 5 bases and J lost 4; bases outside the gene matches: 0. Per germline, CDR1 SEHNR and CDR2 FQNEAQ (reference sequence). CDR3 nucleotide sequence: TGTGCCAGCAGCAGCGGGAGGGCAGATACGCAGTATTTT. Its protein product is CASSSGRADTQYF.

This clonotype was observed a handful of times. The V call is TRBV5-6, the J call TRBJ2-7; 7 positions agree with TRBD1. The V gene end was trimmed by 3 bases and the J gene end by 3 bases; junction bases not matched to a gene: 9. The CDR3 has 15 amino acids. Germline-derived CDR1 and CDR2 are SGHDT and YYEEEE. The CDR3 DNA reads as TGTGCCAGCAGCTCTCGACAGGGAAGGATCTACGAGCAGTACTTC. This gives the protein CASSSRQGRIYEQYF.

This clonotype was seen a handful of times. V is TRBV7-9 and J is TRBJ2-2, with 12 bases fitting TRBD2. The ends lost 6 bases at V and 2 bases at J; junction bases unmatched: 4. Germline assignment: CDR1 SEHNR and CDR2 FQNEAQ (reference sequence). This CDR3 comprises 16 residues. The CDR3 region is CASRELAGGNTGELFF. The CDR3 region has the DNA TGTGCCAGCAGGGAACTAGCGGGAGGCAACACCGGGGAGCTGTTTTTT. The variable domain in full, completed from reference TRBV7-9 and TRBJ2-2, reads DTGVSQNPRHKITKRGQNVTFRCDPISEHNRLYWYRQTLGQGPEFLTYFQNEAQLEKSRLLSDRFSAERPKGSFSTLEIQRTEQGDSAMYLCASRELAGGNTGELFFGEGSRLTVL.